The 11 T cell receptor beta chains below come from one sample, sequenced in a study of CD8 T cells in Susac syndrome. Random hexamers primed reverse transcription of about 0.5 to 1 ug RNA. In TCRdb, the immunoSEQ multiplex PCR reads were re-called with MiXCR into one record per CDR3 protein. The sample shows some 120,000 distinct CDR3 sequences, 94% of them seen only once. Material: CD4+ T cells from PBMCs. The receptors here all came from a human donor in good health.

The chain is built from TRBV29-1 and TRBJ2-3; TRBD2 might be the D (6 bases). V gave up 3 bases and J gave up 3 bases, with 7 bases separating them. This CDR3 has 12 residues. From germline, CDR1 is SQVTM and CDR2 ANQGSEA. DNA for the CDR3: TGCAGCGTTGATGGGGGGACAGATACGCAGTATTTT. Its translation: CSVDGGTDTQYF.

This rearrangement joins TRBV7-8 to TRBJ1-1, with TRBD1 as a possible D gene (6 bases). This CDR3 is 15 amino acids long. Trimming shortened V by 5 bases and J by 4 bases, and 17 bases separated the two germline ends. Germline V gene data show CDR1 as SGHVS and CDR2 as FQNEAQ. The CDR3 sequence: CASSLRTTGFTEAFF. The CDR3 DNA reads TGTGCCAGCAGCCTTAGAACCACAGGGTTCACTGAAGCTTTCTTT.

The V call is TRBV6-1, the J call TRBJ1-5, with TRBD1 matching 8 bases. The germline V gene has CDR1 MNHNS and CDR2 SASEGT. With V trimmed by 4 bases and J by 6 bases, 8 bases remained unmatched. The CDR3 sequence is 15 residues long. Written as DNA, the CDR3 is TGTGCCAGCAGTGCACGGAGGACAGGGAGTCAGCCCCAGCATTTT. It yields the protein CASSARRTGSQPQHF.

The V gene is TRBV28, the J gene TRBJ2-7; possibly TRBD1 for D (6 bases). This CDR3 spans 16 amino acids. Germline V CDR1 and CDR2: MDHEN, SYDVKM. The germline V and J ends were trimmed by 4 bases and 3 bases, with 19 bases remaining between them. The DNA of the CDR3 is TGTGCCAGCAGTTCCCTGACAGGCGAATACGGCTACGAGCAGTACTTC. Encoded protein: CASSSLTGEYGYEQYF.

The rearrangement uses TRBV5-6 and TRBJ2-1; TRBD2 matches at 8 bases. CDR1 SGHDT and CDR2 YYEEEE come from the germline V gene. V dropped 7 bases and J dropped 6; count of bases not matched to a gene: 12. CDR3 size: 15 residues. DNA of the CDR3: TGTGCCAGCCTATCCGGGGGGGGCCTTGGCAATGAGCAGTTCTTC. This translates into CASLSGGGLGNEQFF.

The chain couples TRBV19 to TRBJ1-2; D not resolved. CDR3 length: 11 amino acids. Trimming removed 5 bases from V and 7 bases from J, with 8 bases in between. Germline V gives CDR1 LNHDA, CDR2 SQIVND (reference sequence). DNA of the CDR3: TGTGCCAGTAGTTTCCCTGGTGGCTACACCTTC. Translated: CASSFPGGYTF.

This clonotype has just a few counts. The chain combines TRBV6-5 with TRBJ1-1; D unresolved. With 0 bases removed from V and 7 bases from J, the gap between germline ends came to 3 bases. CDR1 and CDR2 (germline): MNHEY, SVGAGI. The CDR3 sequence is 11 residues long. CDR3 sequence reads: CASSYSHEAFF. The CDR3 nucleotides are TGTGCCAGCAGTTACTCCCATGAAGCTTTCTTT.

The J gene is TRBJ1-1, the V gene TRBV2; weak D call: TRBD1 (5 bases). Germline-derived CDR1 and CDR2 are SNHLY and FYNNEI. V was clipped by 3 bases and J by 4 bases, with 12 bases between them. The CDR3 sequence is 14 residues long. The chain's CDR3 is CASSDRGTGTEAFF. In DNA form, the CDR3 reads TGTGCCAGCAGTGACCGGGGGACGGGCACTGAAGCTTTCTTT. Based on the CDR3 plus reference TRBV2 and TRBJ1-1, the full variable domain is EPEVTQTPSHQVTQMGQEVILRCVPISNHLYFYWYRQILGQKVEFLVSFYNNEISEKSEIFDDQFSVERPDGSNFTLKIRSTKLEDSAMYFCASSDRGTGTEAFFGQGTRLTVV.

V is TRBV3-1 and J is TRBJ2-1; 13 bases are shared with TRBD2. The CDR3 runs 15 residues. V lost 3 bases to trimming and J lost 9 bases; unmatched junction nucleotides: 5. Germline loops: CDR1 LGHDT, CDR2 YNNKEL (reference sequence). The CDR3 protein is CASSHGLAGAVEQFF. The DNA of the CDR3 is TGTGCCAGCAGCCACGGACTAGCGGGAGCGGTTGAGCAGTTCTTC.

The chain carries TRBV18 and TRBJ1-2, with 8 nucleotides matching TRBD1. CDR3 length: 14 amino acids. The junction had 6 bases not matched to a gene; V was cut back by 3 bases and J by 6 bases. From germline, CDR1 is KGHSH and CDR2 LQKENI. The CDR3, as DNA: TGTGCCAGCTCACCGAGGACAGGGAATGATGGCTACACCTTC. This sequence encodes CASSPRTGNDGYTF.

The chain is built from TRBV28 and TRBJ1-2; 9 bases fit TRBD1. Germline CDR1 and CDR2: MDHEN and SYDVKM. V lost 1 base, J lost 8 bases, and 5 bases stayed unmatched. The CDR3 totals 14 residues. CDR3 nucleotides: TGTGCCAGCAGTTTATCGGACAGGGGTTGGGGCTACACCTTC. Amino acids: CASSLSDRGWGYTF.